A selection of T cell receptor beta chains follows, all from one sample in a study of identical twins. TCRdb analysed the 5' RACE reads with MiXCR anew, one entry per CDR3 protein. The data hold hundreds of thousands of distinct CDR3 sequences, with over 9% observed a single time. The same sample was also used in a study of yellow fever vaccine responses in identical twins.

Sequencing was done on a sample of PBMCs. Receptor source: a woman under 30 in good health. Both conserved end residues are part of each CDR3. D genes are given only for firm matches. Clone size is shown for a subset of rows, as once, few, many or a class of expanded clone.

v_call: TRBV7-2; j_call: TRBJ1-5; d_call: NA; cdr3_length: 14; clone_size: many; cdr3_nt: TGTGCCAGCAGCTCCACAGGGTCCGATCAGCCCCAGCATTTT; cdr3_aa: CASSSTGSDQPQHF
v_call: TRBV27; j_call: TRBJ2-1; d_call: NA; cdr3_length: 15; clone_size: NA; cdr3_nt: TGTGCCAGCAAAGGGGGGGTTGGCACTTACAATGAGCAGTTCTTC; cdr3_aa: CASKGGVGTYNEQFF
v_call: TRBV20-1; j_call: TRBJ1-1; d_call: TRBD1; cdr3_length: 14; clone_size: NA; cdr3_nt: TGCAGTGCCAATAAGGGACAGGGGGGCACTGAAGCTTTCTTT; cdr3_aa: CSANKGQGGTEAFF
v_call: TRBV5-1; j_call: TRBJ1-1; d_call: TRBD1; cdr3_length: 15; clone_size: few; cdr3_nt: TGCGCCAGCAGCTTGACAGGGGGCATGGACACTGAAGCTTTCTTT; cdr3_aa: CASSLTGGMDTEAFF
v_call: TRBV4-2; j_call: TRBJ2-7; d_call: TRBD2; cdr3_length: 15; clone_size: NA; cdr3_nt: TGTGCCAGCAGCCAAGCTAGCGGGGTTCTGGACGAGCAGTACTTC; cdr3_aa: CASSQASGVLDEQYF
v_call: TRBV6-1; j_call: TRBJ2-1; d_call: TRBD1; cdr3_length: 16; clone_size: NA; cdr3_nt: TGTGCCAGCAGTGAAGTACCGGGACAGGGATACAATGAGCAGTTCTTC; cdr3_aa: CASSEVPGQGYNEQFF
v_call: TRBV15; j_call: TRBJ2-1; d_call: NA; cdr3_length: 16; clone_size: NA; cdr3_nt: TGTGCCACCAGAAACCCGACAGACAGCTCCTACAATGAGCAGTTCTTC; cdr3_aa: CATRNPTDSSYNEQFF
v_call: TRBV5-5; j_call: TRBJ2-7; d_call: TRBD1; cdr3_length: 17; clone_size: NA; cdr3_nt: TGTGCCAGCAGCTTGGCCGGGACAGGGGTTACTCCTTACGAGCAGTACTTC; cdr3_aa: CASSLAGTGVTPYEQYF
v_call: TRBV7-9; j_call: TRBJ1-1; d_call: NA; cdr3_length: 12; clone_size: many; cdr3_nt: TGTGCCAGCAGCCAAGTGGGAGCTGAAGCTTTCTTT; cdr3_aa: CASSQVGAEAFF
v_call: TRBV4-1; j_call: TRBJ1-2; d_call: NA; cdr3_length: 15; clone_size: few; cdr3_nt: TGCGCCAGCAGCCAAGTAGGACGAACTAACTATGGCTACACCTTC; cdr3_aa: CASSQVGRTNYGYTF
v_call: TRBV6-1; j_call: TRBJ2-5; d_call: NA; cdr3_length: 17; clone_size: few; cdr3_nt: TGTGCCAGCAGTCAAGGGGGGACAGTCCGGATTCAAGAGACCCAGTACTTC; cdr3_aa: CASSQGGTVRIQETQYF
v_call: TRBV20-1; j_call: TRBJ1-2; d_call: TRBD1; cdr3_length: 15; clone_size: NA; cdr3_nt: TGCAGTGCTAGACCCGGGACAGGAACGGGAGATGGCTACACCTTC; cdr3_aa: CSARPGTGTGDGYTF
v_call: TRBV24-1; j_call: TRBJ2-1; d_call: NA; cdr3_length: 14; clone_size: NA; cdr3_nt: TGTGCCACCACCTCGGGTCAGGTGAGGAATGAGCAGTTCTTC; cdr3_aa: CATTSGQVRNEQFF
v_call: TRBV10-3; j_call: TRBJ2-7; d_call: NA; cdr3_length: 10; clone_size: few; cdr3_nt: TGTGCCATCAGCCTGGGGGAGCAGTACTTC; cdr3_aa: CAISLGEQYF
v_call: TRBV24-1; j_call: TRBJ2-1; d_call: TRBD2; cdr3_length: 16; clone_size: NA; cdr3_nt: TGTGCCACCAGTCGAACACTAGCGGGAGGGTACAATGAGCAGTTCTTC; cdr3_aa: CATSRTLAGGYNEQFF
v_call: TRBV5-4; j_call: TRBJ2-2; d_call: TRBD2; cdr3_length: 16; clone_size: NA; cdr3_nt: TGTGCCAGCAGCCACCTAGCGGGAGGGCTTACCGGGGAGCTGTTTTTT; cdr3_aa: CASSHLAGGLTGELFF
v_call: TRBV20-1; j_call: TRBJ2-5; d_call: TRBD2; cdr3_length: 13; clone_size: few; cdr3_nt: TGCAGTGCCCGGGGGGGGGGCGCAGAGACCCAGTACTTC; cdr3_aa: CSARGGGAETQYF
v_call: TRBV28; j_call: TRBJ2-3; d_call: TRBD2; cdr3_length: 13; clone_size: few; cdr3_nt: TGTGCCAGCAGTCCACGGGGGGAAGATACGCAGTATTTT; cdr3_aa: CASSPRGEDTQYF
v_call: TRBV7-2; j_call: TRBJ1-1; d_call: TRBD1; cdr3_length: 14; clone_size: NA; cdr3_nt: TGTGCCAGCAGCGTTCCGGGACAGGGCGCTGAAGCTTTCTTT; cdr3_aa: CASSVPGQGAEAFF
v_call: TRBV7-2; j_call: TRBJ2-1; d_call: NA; cdr3_length: 14; clone_size: few; cdr3_nt: TGTGCCAGCAGCTTAAGGTCTGTATTGGTTGAGCAGTTCTTC; cdr3_aa: CASSLRSVLVEQFF
v_call: TRBV6-1; j_call: TRBJ2-1; d_call: NA; cdr3_length: 17; clone_size: few; cdr3_nt: TGTGCCAGCAGCCCCCTTCAGATGGTAGACTCCTACAATGAGCAGTTCTTC; cdr3_aa: CASSPLQMVDSYNEQFF
v_call: TRBV6-1; j_call: TRBJ2-1; d_call: NA; cdr3_length: 14; clone_size: many; cdr3_nt: TGTGCCAGCACCGAGGTTGGGGCCGGGGCGGGGCAGTTCTTC; cdr3_aa: CASTEVGAGAGQFF
v_call: TRBV5-5; j_call: TRBJ1-5; d_call: TRBD1; cdr3_length: 15; clone_size: few; cdr3_nt: TGTGCCAGCAGCGCCGGACAGGGGTTAGGTCAGCCCCAGCATTTT; cdr3_aa: CASSAGQGLGQPQHF
v_call: TRBV23-1; j_call: TRBJ2-3; d_call: NA; cdr3_length: 16; clone_size: NA; cdr3_nt: TGTGCCAGCAGTCACTCCCCCGAGGCAGGCTCAGATACGCAGTATTTT; cdr3_aa: CASSHSPEAGSDTQYF
v_call: TRBV7-8; j_call: TRBJ2-3; d_call: TRBD1; cdr3_length: 15; clone_size: few; cdr3_nt: TGTGCCAGCAGCTTTAGTACAGGGGTGGAGGATACGCAGTATTTT; cdr3_aa: CASSFSTGVEDTQYF
v_call: TRBV2; j_call: TRBJ1-2; d_call: NA; cdr3_length: 15; clone_size: many; cdr3_nt: TGTGCCAGCAGTGGGCAGGGGATAATTGACTATGGCTACACCTTC; cdr3_aa: CASSGQGIIDYGYTF
v_call: TRBV20-1; j_call: TRBJ2-3; d_call: TRBD2; cdr3_length: 15; clone_size: NA; cdr3_nt: TGCAGTGCCCTGAAGAGCGGGAGAGTCCCAGATACGCAGTATTTT; cdr3_aa: CSALKSGRVPDTQYF
v_call: TRBV4-1; j_call: TRBJ2-7; d_call: TRBD1; cdr3_length: 16; clone_size: few; cdr3_nt: TGCGCCAGCAGCCAAGATACAGGGGAACCGATCTACGAGCAGTACTTC; cdr3_aa: CASSQDTGEPIYEQYF
v_call: TRBV27; j_call: TRBJ2-1; d_call: NA; cdr3_length: 15; clone_size: few; cdr3_nt: TGTGCCAGCAGTTTTACAGACACCTACTACAATGAGCAGTTCTTC; cdr3_aa: CASSFTDTYYNEQFF
v_call: TRBV27; j_call: TRBJ2-5; d_call: TRBD2; cdr3_length: 16; clone_size: NA; cdr3_nt: TGTGCCAGCAGTCGGGGCGTAGCGGGGGGCGGAGAGACCCAGTACTTC; cdr3_aa: CASSRGVAGGGETQYF
v_call: TRBV20-1; j_call: TRBJ2-5; d_call: NA; cdr3_length: 16; clone_size: NA; cdr3_nt: TGCAGTGCTAGAGATCGGCTGGCCGGGAGCAAAGAGACCCAGTACTTC; cdr3_aa: CSARDRLAGSKETQYF
v_call: TRBV29-1; j_call: TRBJ1-2; d_call: TRBD1; cdr3_length: 13; clone_size: few; cdr3_nt: TGCAGCGTTGAGACAGGGGGAGTGTATGGCTACACCTTC; cdr3_aa: CSVETGGVYGYTF
v_call: TRBV15; j_call: TRBJ1-2; d_call: TRBD1; cdr3_length: 15; clone_size: NA; cdr3_nt: TGTGCCACCAGCCCCCGGGACAGGGTGAACTATGGCTACACCTTC; cdr3_aa: CATSPRDRVNYGYTF
v_call: TRBV7-9; j_call: TRBJ1-1; d_call: NA; cdr3_length: 15; clone_size: NA; cdr3_nt: TGTGCCAGCAGCTTAAGCCAGTTCACGAACACTGAAGCTTTCTTT; cdr3_aa: CASSLSQFTNTEAFF
v_call: TRBV12-3/TRBV12-4; j_call: TRBJ2-4; d_call: TRBD2; cdr3_length: 15; clone_size: NA; cdr3_nt: TGTGCCAGCAAAAGCGGGAGGGCCGAAAGAAACATTCAGTACTTC; cdr3_aa: CASKSGRAERNIQYF
v_call: TRBV27; j_call: TRBJ2-7; d_call: NA; cdr3_length: 14; clone_size: many; cdr3_nt: TGTGCCAGCAGTTCCATACCCCCTAGCTACGAGCAGTACTTC; cdr3_aa: CASSSIPPSYEQYF
v_call: TRBV2; j_call: TRBJ1-2; d_call: TRBD1; cdr3_length: 17; clone_size: few; cdr3_nt: TGTGCCAGCACCGAAAGTGAGGGACAGGCCCCCCGCTATGGCTACACCTTC; cdr3_aa: CASTESEGQAPRYGYTF
v_call: TRBV4-1; j_call: TRBJ2-1; d_call: TRBD2; cdr3_length: 15; clone_size: few; cdr3_nt: TGCGCCAGCAGCCAAGATGCGCCGGCGGGAGTTACGCAGTTCTTC; cdr3_aa: CASSQDAPAGVTQFF
v_call: TRBV12-3/TRBV12-4; j_call: TRBJ2-3; d_call: NA; cdr3_length: 13; clone_size: NA; cdr3_nt: TGTGCCAGCAGACCCCGGGCGCCAGATACGCAGTATTTT; cdr3_aa: CASRPRAPDTQYF
v_call: TRBV7-9; j_call: TRBJ2-1; d_call: TRBD2; cdr3_length: 15; clone_size: once; cdr3_nt: TGTGCCAGCAGCCGAGTCTTCCTAGCGGAGGATGAGCAGTTCTTC; cdr3_aa: CASSRVFLAEDEQFF
v_call: TRBV5-1; j_call: TRBJ2-1; d_call: TRBD2; cdr3_length: 15; clone_size: few; cdr3_nt: TGCGCCAGCAGCCCGACTAGCGCTGACTACAATGAGCAGTTCTTC; cdr3_aa: CASSPTSADYNEQFF
v_call: TRBV20-1; j_call: TRBJ2-7; d_call: TRBD2; cdr3_length: 16; clone_size: few; cdr3_nt: TGCAGTGCTAGAGATCGGCTAGCGGGAGGGCCCTACGAGCAGTACTTC; cdr3_aa: CSARDRLAGGPYEQYF
v_call: TRBV12-3/TRBV12-4; j_call: TRBJ1-2; d_call: TRBD1; cdr3_length: 14; clone_size: many; cdr3_nt: TGTGCCAGCAGCCCAGGAGGGGGCAACTATGGCTACACCTTC; cdr3_aa: CASSPGGGNYGYTF
v_call: TRBV12-3/TRBV12-4; j_call: TRBJ1-1; d_call: NA; cdr3_length: 12; clone_size: many; cdr3_nt: TGTGCCAGCAGTTTAGACCCAGGTGAAGCTTTCTTT; cdr3_aa: CASSLDPGEAFF
v_call: TRBV5-1; j_call: TRBJ2-1; d_call: TRBD1; cdr3_length: 14; clone_size: many; cdr3_nt: TGCGCCAGCAGCTCCGGACAGGGTAATGGGGAGCAGTTCTTC; cdr3_aa: CASSSGQGNGEQFF
v_call: TRBV24-1; j_call: TRBJ2-2; d_call: NA; cdr3_length: 15; clone_size: few; cdr3_nt: TGTGCCACCAGTGATTTGCAGGTGGGCACCGGGGAGCTGTTTTTT; cdr3_aa: CATSDLQVGTGELFF
v_call: TRBV6-1; j_call: TRBJ1-5; d_call: NA; cdr3_length: 14; clone_size: few; cdr3_nt: TGTGCCAGCAGTCCCGGGACAATTAATCAGCCCCAGCATTTT; cdr3_aa: CASSPGTINQPQHF
v_call: TRBV20-1; j_call: TRBJ1-4; d_call: TRBD1; cdr3_length: 16; clone_size: NA; cdr3_nt: TGCAGTGCTAGACTCAGAACAGGGGGCATCCGGGAAAAACTGTTTTTT; cdr3_aa: CSARLRTGGIREKLFF
v_call: TRBV2; j_call: TRBJ2-7; d_call: NA; cdr3_length: 13; clone_size: few; cdr3_nt: TGTGCCAGCAGTGATTTTAGCGGTGACGAGCAGTACTTC; cdr3_aa: CASSDFSGDEQYF